This T cell receptor beta chain was captured by sequencing in a study of immune heterogeneity within non-small cell lung tumors. Study-wide findings and caveats: Correlation analysis showed that local T-cell clonality was moderately but significantly associated with local tumor mutational burden (R 0.3 to 0.4).

Bulk tumor genomic DNA constituted the template, at approximately 600 ng per sample. Biopsies that were spaced far apart were taken, several per primary tumor, during surgery. Those enrolled were patients newly diagnosed with untreated non-small cell lung cancer and undergoing curative surgery. Donors comprised newly diagnosed non-small cell lung cancer patients undergoing surgery with curative intent. Judged by abundance, this clonotype is medium-sized. Its antigen is still unknown. This CDR3 contains 13 residues. Trimming took 5 bases from V and 9 from J; bases not matched to a gene: 6. Germline V gives CDR1 MNHEY, CDR2 SMNVEV (reference sequence). With 32 V and 13 J primers, multiplex PCR amplified the TCR beta CDR3. TCRdb reprocessed the multiplex PCR reads with MiXCR, giving one entry per CDR3 protein. The top ten hold less than 15% of the sample, which has fewer than 5,500 distinct CDR3 sequences, roughly 25% seen once.

The sequenced material came from lung tumor tissue. This clonotype was obtained from a man aged 55 to 69 with non-small cell lung cancer. This chain joins TRBV27 and TRBJ1-5; the match to TRBD1 covers 8 bases. This chain's CDR3 is CASSPGTGGPQHF. The CDR3 DNA sequence: TGTGCCAGCAGTCCCGGGACAGGTGGGCCCCAGCATTTT.